This TCR beta chain came from a study of T cells in Graves' hyperthyroidism and ophthalmopathy (dated by TCRdb to between 2019 and 2020). Concerning the study at large: Peripheral blood was collected at initial diagnosis, before any treatment. TCR V-J signatures able to tell the groups apart were searched for in a discovery cohort of 100 or so patients, of whom around 42 had Graves' ophthalmopathy and about 55 had stable Graves' hyperthyroidism. Once sampling was done, hyperthyroidism patients were given methimazole at a starting dose of 30 mg daily, whereas ophthalmopathy patients were given high-dose intravenous methylprednisolone. The roughly 90 discovery patients were divided at random into training and test sets in a 7:3 ratio. The study also compared thyroid tissue and blood T-cell repertoires from about six Graves' hyperthyroidism patients. An independent validation cohort of around 20 hyperthyroidism patients and 17 patients who later progressed to ophthalmopathy tested prospective prediction of ophthalmopathy. TCR Vbeta CDR3 sequencing of 135 peripheral blood samples (approximately 44 ophthalmopathy, over 70 hyperthyroidism and roughly 17 progressor patients) is reported in the paper. The research as a whole found: No statistical method was used to fix the sample size in advance, and group allocation was not hidden from the investigators. Most expanded thyroid clonotypes (frequency above 0.001) were also found in blood, which suggests that blood repertoires may mirror thyroid immune responses. A 13 V-J signature model separated ophthalmopathy from stable hyperthyroidism, with 87.88% sensitivity and 81.08% specificity in cross-validation and 80%/75% in testing. In validation, the model predicted progression to ophthalmopathy with over 60% sensitivity and 72.22% specificity, a median of approximately 6.7 months before onset.

CDR3 length: 11 amino acids, cysteine to phenylalanine. Of the read, only the CDR3 DNA is kept; its 33 bases are in frame from base 1. V was cut back by 8 bases and J by 6 bases, leaving a gap of 11 bases between them. The germline V gene specifies SNHLY as CDR1 and FYNNEI as CDR2. The TCR beta CDR3 regions were amplified from the RNA transcripts. For the first round of RT-PCR on the TCR CDR3, the HTBI primer set was used together with the Qiagen OneStep RT-PCR kit. The libraries were constructed in a second round of multiplex PCR and then size-selected and purified. Paired-end sequencing of the libraries was performed with 100 bp reads on an Illumina HiSeq2000. In the authors' own workflow: SOAPnuke was used to process the raw data, with reads discarded if the reads contained adapters or uncalled bases, had a mean Phred below 15, or lacked an exact constant-primer or identifier match. High-quality paired reads were merged with COPE v1.2.5, and unique nucleotide sequences were defined as clonotypes. MiTCR v1.1 was used to align clonotypes to the IMGT TRBV, TRBD and TRBJ reference segments. The analysis was restricted to V-J combinations with a frequency above 0.0001, which together covered just over 99% of the repertoires. The TCS score was defined as F50 (clonal expansion) divided by E x V (chaos), with BLOSUM62-based TCRdist calculated between CDR3 peptides within each V-J. Welch's t-statistics and random forest reduced 514 V-J features to 13, which were used in a naive Bayes classifier (R e1071). TCRdb reworked the public reads: Q25 trimming with fastp, MiXCR clone assembly, productive beta chains retained. Entries are consolidated by CDR3 protein sequence, retaining the most common genes and DNA. The V and J calls, along with clone size, are taken from TCRdb and not from the paper's own processing. Across this sample there are around 250,000 distinct CDR3 sequences, with more than 14% seen only once. The top ten clonotypes cover roughly 14% of the sample.

Hyperthyroidism patients were newly diagnosed, with disease duration under 2 months, and aged 18 to 65 years. The study excluded patients with uncontrolled infections, other autoimmune diseases, pregnancy or lactation. Diagnoses were established on the basis of clinical symptoms, serum thyroxine and TRAb, thyroid ultrasound, and orbital computed tomography. Blood from progressor patients was collected at the time of first diagnosis with hyperthyroidism, before any ophthalmopathy symptoms had appeared. PBMCs were isolated from 8 to 10 ml of fresh peripheral blood by Ficoll-Paque density gradient centrifugation. Patients classed as progressors first received a Graves' hyperthyroidism diagnosis and then went on to develop ophthalmopathy during follow-up. Total RNA was extracted with Trizol reagent, and quality was checked on an Agilent 2100 Bioanalyzer. This clonotype was recorded at least ten times. Its antigen remains unidentified. The sample holds no much larger clone one base away, and base qualities are not on file.

The rearranged chain carries TRBV2 and TRBJ2-7, with the identity of the D gene unclear. The specimen was blood. The TCR was taken from a middle-aged woman with Graves' hyperthyroidism that later progressed to Graves' ophthalmopathy. The sequenced DNA: TGTGCCAGCGAAAAGGCGCGCGAGCAGTACTTC. Translated, it reads CASEKAREQYF.